The clone carrying this T cell receptor (beta chain) was detected ten times or more. No antigen is known for it. Unique molecular identifiers were built into the TCRbeta library. TCRdb redid the calling of the PCR reads with MiXCR, one entry per CDR3 protein. The sample contains about 460,000 distinct CDR3 sequences, about 10% of which appear only once. The CDR3 is 11 residues long. The germline CDR1 and CDR2 sequences are DFQATT and SNEGSKA (reference sequence). V was shortened by 6 bases and J by 1 base, with 6 bases between the two germline ends. This sample is drawn from a study of T-cell reconstitution after alpha-beta-depleted transplantation in children. Study-level points and caveats: Reportedly, alpha-beta T cells present about two months post-transplant originated from several hundred expanded clones of graft origin. Among T cells one year after transplant, newly produced cells accounted for most counts and diversity.

The source of this sequence is a female patient aged 2-9 years who had a stem cell transplant for aplastic anemia, so the T cells may come from the graft donor. This rearrangement joins TRBV20-1 to TRBJ2-5, with D unclear. Here the sequenced sample was PBMCs, mostly from graft donor cells, taken 180 days after TCRalphabeta/CD19-depleted stem cell transplant. CDR3 loop: CSALLQETQYF. The CDR3 DNA is TGCAGTGCCCTCCTCCAAGAGACCCAGTACTTC.